The clone carrying this TCR beta chain was found once. The sample originates from a study of blood T cell repertoires in COVID-19. About the study: PBMCs, B-cell-depleted T cells, or T cells were the source of the cDNA or gDNA that made up the material.

In the original processing: Reference gene primer amplification gave estimated nucleated cell counts. Sequenced by immunoSEQ multiplex PCR; TCRdb stores in-frame clones only, minus some. V and J calls and clone size are given by that table; D and trimming were obtained from the DNA. In the table there are fewer than 80,000 clones, over 75% of which are singletons. The CDR3 sequence is 16 residues long. The TCR sequence derives from a human donor in a cohort sampled during active COVID-19. The V call is TRBV12-2, the J call TRBJ2-2; the table names TRBD2, a call not compared with the DNA. TRBV12-2 is a documented pseudogene. Source material: peripheral blood. In nucleotides, the CDR3 is TGTGCAAGTCGCACGGGACTAGCGGAGAACACCGGGGAGCTGTTTTTT. This sequence encodes CASRTGLAENTGELFF.